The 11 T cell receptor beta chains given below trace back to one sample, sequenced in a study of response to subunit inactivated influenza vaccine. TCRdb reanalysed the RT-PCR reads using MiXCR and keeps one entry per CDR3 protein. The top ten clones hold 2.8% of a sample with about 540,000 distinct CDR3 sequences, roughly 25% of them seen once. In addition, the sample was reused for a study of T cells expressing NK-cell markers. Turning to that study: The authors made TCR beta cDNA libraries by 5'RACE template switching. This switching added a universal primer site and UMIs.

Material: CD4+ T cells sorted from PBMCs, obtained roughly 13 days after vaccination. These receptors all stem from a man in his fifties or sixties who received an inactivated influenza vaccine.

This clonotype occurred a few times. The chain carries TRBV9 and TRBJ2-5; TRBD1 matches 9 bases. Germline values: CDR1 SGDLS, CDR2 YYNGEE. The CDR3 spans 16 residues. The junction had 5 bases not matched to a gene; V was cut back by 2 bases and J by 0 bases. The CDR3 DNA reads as TGTGCCAGCAGCGTCGGGACAGGGACTAACCAAGAGACCCAGTACTTC. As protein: CASSVGTGTNQETQYF.

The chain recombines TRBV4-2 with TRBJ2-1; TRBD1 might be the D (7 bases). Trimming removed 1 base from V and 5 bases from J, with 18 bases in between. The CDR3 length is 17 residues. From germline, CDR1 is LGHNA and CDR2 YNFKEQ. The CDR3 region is CASSQADGAGGHNEQFF. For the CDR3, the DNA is TGTGCCAGCAGCCAAGCAGACGGGGCAGGGGGGCACAATGAGCAGTTCTTC.

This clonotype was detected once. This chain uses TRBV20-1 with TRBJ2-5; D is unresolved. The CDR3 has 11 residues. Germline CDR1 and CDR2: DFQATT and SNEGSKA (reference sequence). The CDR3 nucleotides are TGCCAAACGGGTCCTCGGGAGACCCAGTACTTC. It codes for CQTGPRETQYF.

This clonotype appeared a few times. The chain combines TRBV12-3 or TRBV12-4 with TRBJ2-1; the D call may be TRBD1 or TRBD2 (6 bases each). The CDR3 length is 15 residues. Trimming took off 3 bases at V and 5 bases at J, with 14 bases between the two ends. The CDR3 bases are TGTGCCAGCAGTTTTTATCGGGGGCCCAACAATGAGCAGTTCTTC. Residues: CASSFYRGPNNEQFF.

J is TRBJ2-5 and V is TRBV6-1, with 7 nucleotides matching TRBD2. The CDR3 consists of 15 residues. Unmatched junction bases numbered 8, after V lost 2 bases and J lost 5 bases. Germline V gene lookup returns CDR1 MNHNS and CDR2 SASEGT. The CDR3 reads CASSEHRREWETQYF. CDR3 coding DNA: TGTGCCAGCAGTGAACACCGGCGGGAGTGGGAGACCCAGTACTTC.

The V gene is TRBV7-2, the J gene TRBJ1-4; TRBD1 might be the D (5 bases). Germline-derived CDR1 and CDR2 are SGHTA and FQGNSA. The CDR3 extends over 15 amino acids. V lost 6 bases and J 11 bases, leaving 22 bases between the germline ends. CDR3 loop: CASSSQSGTRAKLFF. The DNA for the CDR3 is TGTGCCAGCAGTTCCCAGTCCGGGACTCGCGCGAAACTGTTTTTT.

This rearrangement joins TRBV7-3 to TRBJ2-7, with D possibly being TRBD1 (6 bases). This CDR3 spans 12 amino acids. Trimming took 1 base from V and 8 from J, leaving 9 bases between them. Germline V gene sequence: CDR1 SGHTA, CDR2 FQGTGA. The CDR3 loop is CASSLSRGKQYF. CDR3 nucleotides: TGTGCCAGCAGCTTAAGCAGGGGAAAGCAGTACTTC.

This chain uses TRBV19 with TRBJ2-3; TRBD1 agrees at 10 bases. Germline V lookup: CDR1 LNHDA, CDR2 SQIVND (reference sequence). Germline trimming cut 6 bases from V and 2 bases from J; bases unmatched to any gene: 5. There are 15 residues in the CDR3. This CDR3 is CASSTTGGHTDTQYF. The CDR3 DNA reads TGTGCCAGTAGCACGACAGGGGGCCACACAGATACGCAGTATTTT.

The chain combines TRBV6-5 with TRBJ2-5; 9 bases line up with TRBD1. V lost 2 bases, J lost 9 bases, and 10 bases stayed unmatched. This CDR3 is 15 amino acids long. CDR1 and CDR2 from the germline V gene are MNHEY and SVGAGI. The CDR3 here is CASSYATGGRDSQYF. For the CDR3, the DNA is TGTGCCAGCAGTTACGCGACAGGGGGTCGAGACTCCCAGTACTTC.

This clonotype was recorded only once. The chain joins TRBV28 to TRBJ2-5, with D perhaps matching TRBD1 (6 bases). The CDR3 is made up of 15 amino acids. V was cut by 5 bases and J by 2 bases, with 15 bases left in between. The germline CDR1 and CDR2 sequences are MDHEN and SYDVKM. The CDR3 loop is CASSRGPRGQETQYF. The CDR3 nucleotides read TGTGCCAGCAGTCGAGGTCCTAGGGGGCAAGAGACCCAGTACTTC.

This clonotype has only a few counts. The chain's CDR3 is CASSRINPYEQYF. CDR3 in DNA: TGTGCCAGCAGTAGAATAAATCCCTACGAGCAGTACTTC. The chain combines TRBV6-6 with TRBJ2-7; D unresolved. There are 13 residues in the CDR3. V shed 5 bases and J shed 2 bases, with 10 bases lying between them. Germline CDR1 reads MNHNY; CDR2 reads SVGAGI (reference sequence).